This TCR beta chain derives from a study of blood T cell repertoires in COVID-19. Looking at the study overall: The origin of the acute and convalescent COVID-19 samples was the United States, Italy and Spain. PBMCs, B-cell-depleted T cells, or T cells were the source of the cDNA or gDNA that made up the material.

The germline gives CDR1 SGHTA, CDR2 FQGNSA. Deletions cut 6 bases from V and 5 bases from J, with 13 bases between. The CDR3 contains 13 residues. Authors' processing steps: It was from reference gene primer amplification that nucleated cell counts were estimated. Sequencing was performed with immunoSEQ multiplex PCR; in TCRdb, only in-frame clones are kept and a portion is missing. V, J and clone size were drawn from that table, and D and trimming were deduced from the DNA. This sample has nearly 250,000 clones, with 70% to 85% found just once. The chain employs TRBV7-2 and TRBJ1-2; D unclear. The material sequenced was peripheral blood. The source is a woman aged 80 or over with acute or convalescent COVID-19. The CDR3 nucleotides read TGTGCCAGCAGTACCGGCAGGAATTATGGCTACACCTTC. Protein sequence: CASSTGRNYGYTF.